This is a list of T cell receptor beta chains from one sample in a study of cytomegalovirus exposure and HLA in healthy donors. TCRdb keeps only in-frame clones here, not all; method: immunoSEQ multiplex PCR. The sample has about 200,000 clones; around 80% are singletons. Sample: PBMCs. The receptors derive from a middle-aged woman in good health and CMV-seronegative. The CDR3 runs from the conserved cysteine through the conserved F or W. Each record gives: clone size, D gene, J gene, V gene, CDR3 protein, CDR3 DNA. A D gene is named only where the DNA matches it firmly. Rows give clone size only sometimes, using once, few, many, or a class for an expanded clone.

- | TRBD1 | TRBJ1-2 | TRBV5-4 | CASSLGGQGVYGYTF | TGTGCCAGCAGCTTGGGGGGACAGGGGGTATATGGCTACACCTTC
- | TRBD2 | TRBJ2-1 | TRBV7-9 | CASSLAHNPREVYNEQFF | TGTGCCAGCAGCTTAGCCCATAATCCGCGGGAGGTGTACAATGAGCAGTTCTTC
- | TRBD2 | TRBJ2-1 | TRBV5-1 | CASSHTSGRGDEQFF | TGCGCCAGCAGCCACACTAGCGGGAGAGGGGATGAGCAGTTCTTC
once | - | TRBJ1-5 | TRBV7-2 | CASSSAGRGPQHF | TGTGCCAGCAGCTCGGCAGGGCGGGGGCCCCAGCATTTT
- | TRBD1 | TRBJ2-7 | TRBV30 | CAWSEGQTPYEQYF | TGTGCCTGGAGTGAGGGACAGACCCCTTACGAGCAGTACTTC
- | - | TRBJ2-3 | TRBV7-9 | CASSFMGGASDTQYF | TGTGCCAGCAGCTTTATGGGGGGGGCGTCAGATACGCAGTATTTT
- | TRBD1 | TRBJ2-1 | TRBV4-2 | CASSQGDRGLSYNEQFF | TGTGCCAGCAGCCAAGGGGACAGGGGTTTGTCCTACAATGAGCAGTTCTTC
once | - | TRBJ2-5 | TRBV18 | CASSPPPSGETQYF | TGTGCCAGCTCACCACCGCCTAGTGGGGAGACCCAGTACTTC
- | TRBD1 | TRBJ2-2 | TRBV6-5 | CASSWDRTNTGELFF | TGTGCCAGCAGTTGGGACAGGACGAACACCGGGGAGCTGTTTTTT
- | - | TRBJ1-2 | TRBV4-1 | CASSQLNGGDYTF | TGCGCCAGCAGCCAACTCAACGGGGGTGACTACACCTTC
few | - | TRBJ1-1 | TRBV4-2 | CASSQYWGDDTEAFF | TGTGCCAGCAGCCAATATTGGGGGGATGACACTGAAGCTTTCTTT
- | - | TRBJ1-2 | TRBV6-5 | CASSYSTRGSYGYTF | TGTGCCAGCAGTTACTCGACCAGGGGAAGCTATGGCTACACCTTC
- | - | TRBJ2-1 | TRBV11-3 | CASSPRTYNEQFF | TGTGCCAGCAGCCCCCGGACTTACAATGAGCAGTTCTTC
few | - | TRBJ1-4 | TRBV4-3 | CASSPGLGGNEKLFF | TGCGCCAGCAGCCCCGGGTTGGGAGGGAATGAAAAACTGTTTTTT
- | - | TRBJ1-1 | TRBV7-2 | CASSFRGNTEAFF | TGTGCCAGCAGCTTTAGGGGGAACACTGAAGCTTTCTTT
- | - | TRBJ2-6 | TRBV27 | CASGTPQGRGANVLTF | TGTGCCAGCGGTACGCCACAGGGTCGGGGGGCCAACGTCCTGACTTTC
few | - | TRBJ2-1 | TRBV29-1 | CSVLNANEQFF | TGCAGCGTTCTAAATGCGAATGAGCAGTTCTTC
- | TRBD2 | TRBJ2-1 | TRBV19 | CASSIGDGRVSVGVEQFF | TGTGCCAGTAGTATTGGGGACGGGAGGGTCTCTGTCGGGGTTGAGCAGTTCTTC
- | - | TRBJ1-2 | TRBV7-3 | CASSLSYRDYGYTF | TGTGCCAGCAGCTTAAGTTACCGGGACTATGGCTACACCTTC
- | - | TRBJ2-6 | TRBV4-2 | CASSPRFSGANVLTF | TGTGCCAGCAGCCCCCGGTTTTCTGGGGCCAACGTCCTGACTTTC
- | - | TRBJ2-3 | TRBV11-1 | CASSLAVAGGTDTQYF | TGTGCCAGCAGCTTAGCAGTGGCGGGTGGCACAGATACGCAGTATTTT
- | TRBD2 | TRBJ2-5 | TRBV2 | CASSDTSGNVETQYF | TGTGCCAGCAGTGACACTAGCGGGAACGTGGAGACCCAGTACTTC
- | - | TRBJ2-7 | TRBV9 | CASSVGVAYSYEQYF | TGTGCCAGCAGCGTAGGGGTAGCCTACTCCTACGAGCAGTACTTC
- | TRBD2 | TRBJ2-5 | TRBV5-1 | CASSLSGLGIETQYF | TGCGCCAGCAGCTTGTCGGGACTAGGCATAGAGACCCAGTACTTC
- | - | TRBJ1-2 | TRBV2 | CASSDSGGGVYGYTF | TGTGCCAGCAGTGATTCCGGGGGAGGGGTCTATGGCTACACCTTC
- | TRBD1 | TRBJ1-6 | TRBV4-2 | CASSQVSGTGGGNSPLHF | TGTGCCAGCAGCCAAGTTTCCGGGACAGGGGGCGGGAATTCACCCCTCCACTTT
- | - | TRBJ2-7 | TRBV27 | CATQLTAYPSYEQYF | TGTGCCACCCAGCTGACTGCTTACCCTTCCTACGAGCAGTACTTC
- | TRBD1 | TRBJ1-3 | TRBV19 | CASSLGQVSGNTIYF | TGTGCCAGTAGTCTGGGACAGGTCTCTGGAAACACCATATATTTT
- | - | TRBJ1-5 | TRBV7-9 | CASSQSSGIQPQHF | TGTGCCAGCAGCCAGAGCTCAGGTATCCAGCCCCAGCATTTT
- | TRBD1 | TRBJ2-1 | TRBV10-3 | CAINDGTGKGNEQFF | TGTGCCATCAACGACGGGACAGGGAAAGGGAATGAGCAGTTCTTC
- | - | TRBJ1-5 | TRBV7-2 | CASSLGYRDTSNQPQHF | TGTGCCAGCAGCTTAGGGTATCGGGACACAAGCAATCAGCCCCAGCATTTT
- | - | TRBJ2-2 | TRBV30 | CAWSVGTLRTGELFF | TGTGCCTGGAGTGTGGGGACACTCCGCACCGGGGAGCTGTTTTTT
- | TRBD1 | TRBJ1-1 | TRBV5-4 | CASSVGQANTEAFF | TGTGCCAGCAGCGTGGGACAGGCGAACACTGAAGCTTTCTTT
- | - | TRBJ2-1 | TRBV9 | CASSVELTSRAYNEQFF | TGTGCCAGCAGCGTCGAGTTAACTAGCAGAGCCTACAATGAGCAGTTCTTC
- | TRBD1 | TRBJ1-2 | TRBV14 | CASSQDSGQTYGYTF | TGTGCCAGCAGCCAAGATTCGGGACAGACCTATGGCTACACCTTC
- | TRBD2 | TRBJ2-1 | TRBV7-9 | CASSRGLAGVRGEQFF | TGTGCCAGCAGCCGAGGACTAGCGGGAGTTCGAGGTGAGCAGTTCTTC
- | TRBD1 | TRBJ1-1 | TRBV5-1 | CASSPKQGTEAFF | TGCGCCAGCAGCCCGAAACAGGGGACTGAAGCTTTCTTT
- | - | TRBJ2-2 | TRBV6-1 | CASNTGSRTGELFF | TGTGCCAGCAACACTGGGAGTCGGACCGGGGAGCTGTTTTTT
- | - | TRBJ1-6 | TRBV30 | CAWKKLGSNSPLHF | TGTGCCTGGAAAAAACTAGGGAGTAATTCACCCCTCCACTTT
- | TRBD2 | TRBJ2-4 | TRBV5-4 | CASSLVGTSVTIQYF | TGTGCCAGCAGCTTGGTGGGGACTAGCGTCACCATTCAGTACTTC
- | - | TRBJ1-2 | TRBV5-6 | CASSLVWAAGNYGYTF | TGTGCCAGCAGCTTGGTTTGGGCGGCAGGGAACTATGGCTACACCTTC
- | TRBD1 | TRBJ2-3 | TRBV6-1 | CASSSTGRTDTQYF | TGTGCCAGCAGTTCGACAGGGCGCACAGATACGCAGTATTTT
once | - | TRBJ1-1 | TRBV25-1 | CASSAWNTEAFF | TGTGCCAGCAGTGCTTGGAACACTGAAGCTTTCTTT
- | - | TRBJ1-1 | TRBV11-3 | CASSSREEAFF | TGTGCCAGCAGCTCTCGGGAAGAAGCTTTCTTT
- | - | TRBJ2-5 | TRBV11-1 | CASSSGHQETQYF | TGTGCCAGCAGCTCGGGACATCAAGAGACCCAGTACTTC
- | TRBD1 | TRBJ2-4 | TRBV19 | CATLGRGQGAAIQYF | TGTGCCACCCTAGGGAGGGGACAGGGGGCGGCCATTCAGTACTTC
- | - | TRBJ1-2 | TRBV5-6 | CASSSGPDYGYTF | TGTGCCAGCAGCTCTGGGCCCGACTATGGCTACACCTTC
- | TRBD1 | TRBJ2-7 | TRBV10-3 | CAISEQTGGDEQYF | TGTGCCATCAGTGAACAAACAGGGGGTGACGAGCAGTACTTC
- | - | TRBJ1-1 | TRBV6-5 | CASSRGNTEAFF | TGTGCCAGCAGTAGGGGGAACACTGAAGCTTTCTTT
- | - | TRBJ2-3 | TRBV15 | CATSRDGPRVTDTQYF | TGTGCCACCAGCAGAGATGGCCCCCGGGTCACAGATACGCAGTATTTT
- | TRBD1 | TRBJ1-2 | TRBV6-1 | CASSEGGMADRAYGYTF | TGTGCCAGCAGTGAAGGGGGTATGGCGGACAGGGCATATGGCTACACCTTC
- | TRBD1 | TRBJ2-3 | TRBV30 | CAWSGQGLSDTQYF | TGTGCCTGGAGTGGACAGGGGTTATCGGATACGCAGTATTTT
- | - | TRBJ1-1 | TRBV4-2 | CASSRETGFEAFF | TGTGCCAGCAGCCGAGAGACGGGATTTGAAGCTTTCTTT